This T cell receptor (beta chain) was profiled in a study of blood T cell repertoires in COVID-19. About the research overall: COVID-19 samples from acute and convalescent phases originated in the United States, Italy and Spain. Sources were T cells, B-cell-depleted T cells, or PBMCs; the material itself was cDNA or gDNA.

Original processing methods: Nucleated cell number was recorded as an estimate derived from reference gene primer amplification. Libraries were prepared by immunoSEQ multiplex PCR; TCRdb keeps only in-frame clonotypes and omits some of them. That table furnishes V, J and clone size, whereas the DNA furnished D and trimming. The table lists roughly 15,000 clones, about 90% of them singletons. The receptor was derived from a human donor in a cohort sampled during active COVID-19. The sample was peripheral blood.

The CDR3 coding sequence is TGTGCCAGCAGCGTGGGACAGGGGAGAGGGAACACTGAAGCTTTCTTT. Translating gives CASSVGQGRGNTEAFF. V is TRBV6-6 and J is TRBJ1-1; 10 bases align to TRBD1. CDR1 and CDR2 (germline): MNHNY, SVGAGI (reference sequence). This CDR3 spans 16 amino acids. The trim removed 6 bases at V and 1 base at J, leaving 8 bases unmatched.